The rows below give T cell receptor beta chains drawn from one sample of a study of blood T cell repertoires in COVID-19. Profiling relied on immunoSEQ multiplex PCR, and the TCRdb table lists in-frame clones only, not all of them. The data contain approximately 260,000 clones, around 83% of them singletons. Sequenced material: peripheral blood. The receptors were gathered from a woman over 75 with acute or convalescent COVID-19. Each CDR3 is given with its conserved first and last residue. Each record gives: J gene, clone size, D gene, V gene, CDR3 protein, CDR3 DNA. A D gene is named only where the DNA matches it firmly. Expanded clones are given a class, and other clones once, few, many or no size at all.

j_gene: TRBJ1-5
abundance: .
d_gene: .
v_gene: TRBV28
CDR3aa: CASSFGGEAQPQHF
CDR3nt: TGTGCCAGCAGTTTTGGAGGGGAGGCTCAGCCCCAGCATTTT

j_gene: TRBJ1-4
abundance: .
d_gene: .
v_gene: TRBV7-2
CDR3aa: CASSLEVVRGEKLFF
CDR3nt: TGTGCCAGCAGTTTAGAGGTGGTTAGGGGTGAAAAACTGTTTTTT

j_gene: TRBJ1-1
abundance: .
d_gene: TRBD1
v_gene: TRBV9
CDR3aa: CASSVVGQENTEAFF
CDR3nt: TGTGCCAGCAGCGTAGTGGGACAGGAGAACACTGAAGCTTTCTTT

j_gene: TRBJ1-1
abundance: .
d_gene: .
v_gene: TRBV30
CDR3aa: CAWSVGADTEAFF
CDR3nt: TGTGCCTGGAGTGTGGGGGCGGACACTGAAGCTTTCTTT

j_gene: TRBJ1-5
abundance: .
d_gene: TRBD1
v_gene: TRBV29-1
CDR3aa: CSVAAGGDQPQHF
CDR3nt: TGCAGCGTTGCGGCAGGGGGAGATCAGCCCCAGCATTTT

j_gene: TRBJ1-6
abundance: .
d_gene: .
v_gene: TRBV11-2
CDR3aa: CASTRSPYNSPLHF
CDR3nt: TGTGCCAGCACCAGGTCCCCCTATAATTCACCCCTCCACTTT

j_gene: TRBJ2-3
abundance: .
d_gene: TRBD2
v_gene: TRBV7-9
CDR3aa: CASSWDSWTSGNPDTQYF
CDR3nt: TGTGCCAGCAGCTGGGATAGTTGGACTAGCGGAAATCCAGATACGCAGTATTTT

j_gene: TRBJ1-2
abundance: few
d_gene: .
v_gene: TRBV7-2
CDR3aa: CASSLLGRGYTF
CDR3nt: TGTGCCAGCAGCTTATTGGGCCGGGGCTACACCTTC

j_gene: TRBJ2-7
abundance: .
d_gene: TRBD1
v_gene: TRBV5-1
CDR3aa: CASSLGDRSYEQYF
CDR3nt: TGCGCCAGCAGCTTGGGGGACAGATCCTACGAGCAGTACTTC

j_gene: TRBJ1-4
abundance: .
d_gene: .
v_gene: TRBV4-1
CDR3aa: CASSQVSQGFNEKLFF
CDR3nt: TGCGCCAGCAGCCAAGTTAGTCAGGGGTTTAATGAAAAACTGTTTTTT

j_gene: TRBJ1-4
abundance: .
d_gene: TRBD1
v_gene: TRBV6-5
CDR3aa: CASQTGNNEKLFF
CDR3nt: TGTGCCAGCCAGACAGGGAATAATGAAAAACTGTTTTTT

j_gene: TRBJ2-7
abundance: .
d_gene: TRBD2
v_gene: TRBV24-1
CDR3aa: CATSGFGGAGNEQYF
CDR3nt: TGTGCCACCAGTGGATTCGGGGGGGCAGGGAACGAGCAGTACTTC

j_gene: TRBJ1-6
abundance: once
d_gene: TRBD1
v_gene: TRBV13
CDR3aa: CASSLGGTGGSSPLHF
CDR3nt: TGTGCCAGCAGCTTAGGGGGGACAGGGGGCAGTTCACCCCTCCACTTT

j_gene: TRBJ1-2
abundance: .
d_gene: .
v_gene: TRBV5-4
CDR3aa: CASSPDTGTLYGYTF
CDR3nt: TGTGCCAGCAGCCCGGACACCGGGACACTATATGGCTACACCTTC

j_gene: TRBJ1-5
abundance: .
d_gene: TRBD1
v_gene: TRBV28
CDR3aa: CASIWDSGNQPQHF
CDR3nt: TGTGCCAGCATATGGGACAGTGGGAATCAGCCCCAGCATTTT

j_gene: TRBJ1-1
abundance: .
d_gene: .
v_gene: TRBV5-6
CDR3aa: CASSLGTVGTEAFF
CDR3nt: TGTGCCAGCAGCTTGGGGACAGTGGGCACTGAAGCTTTCTTT

j_gene: TRBJ2-2
abundance: .
d_gene: TRBD1
v_gene: TRBV18
CDR3aa: CASSPDRGLNTGELFF
CDR3nt: TGTGCCAGCTCACCTGACAGGGGTCTGAACACCGGGGAGCTGTTTTTT

j_gene: TRBJ1-1
abundance: .
d_gene: .
v_gene: TRBV19
CDR3aa: CASAPGGGVTEAFF
CDR3nt: TGTGCCAGTGCCCCGGGGGGGGGCGTCACTGAAGCTTTCTTT

j_gene: TRBJ1-2
abundance: .
d_gene: TRBD1
v_gene: TRBV11-2
CDR3aa: CASSSSGTGYIYGYTF
CDR3nt: TGTGCCAGCAGCTCCTCCGGGACAGGGTACATCTATGGCTACACCTTC

j_gene: TRBJ1-2
abundance: .
d_gene: TRBD1
v_gene: TRBV20-1
CDR3aa: CSASGPTGNYGYTF
CDR3nt: TGCAGTGCTAGTGGGCCGACAGGGAACTATGGCTACACCTTC

j_gene: TRBJ2-1
abundance: .
d_gene: .
v_gene: TRBV5-1
CDR3aa: CASSLVAWGGNEQFF
CDR3nt: TGCGCCAGCAGCTTGGTGGCTTGGGGCGGCAATGAGCAGTTCTTC

j_gene: TRBJ2-1
abundance: .
d_gene: TRBD1
v_gene: TRBV3-1/TRBV3-2
CDR3aa: CASSPGTANLPYNEQFF
CDR3nt: TGTGCCAGCAGCCCTGGGACAGCCAATCTACCTTACAATGAGCAGTTCTTC

j_gene: TRBJ1-1
abundance: .
d_gene: .
v_gene: TRBV5-1
CDR3aa: CASRREGLINTEAFF
CDR3nt: TGCGCCAGCAGGCGGGAAGGCTTAATCAACACTGAAGCTTTCTTT

j_gene: TRBJ2-3
abundance: few
d_gene: TRBD2
v_gene: TRBV30
CDR3aa: CAWSVFGGGSTQYF
CDR3nt: TGTGCCTGGAGTGTCTTCGGGGGGGGCTCAACGCAGTATTTT

j_gene: TRBJ1-4
abundance: .
d_gene: .
v_gene: TRBV7-9
CDR3aa: CASSLRRGGEKLFF
CDR3nt: TGTGCCAGCAGCTTAAGAAGGGGAGGCGAAAAACTGTTTTTT

j_gene: TRBJ2-7
abundance: once
d_gene: TRBD1
v_gene: TRBV6-6
CDR3aa: CASSYGGQGAFEQYF
CDR3nt: TGTGCCAGCAGTTACGGGGGACAGGGGGCGTTCGAGCAGTACTTC

j_gene: TRBJ1-1
abundance: .
d_gene: TRBD1
v_gene: TRBV6-5
CDR3aa: CASRSGTGEAFF
CDR3nt: TGTGCCAGCAGGTCCGGGACAGGAGAAGCTTTCTTT

j_gene: TRBJ2-5
abundance: .
d_gene: .
v_gene: TRBV7-6
CDR3aa: CASSPTPALAGETQYF
CDR3nt: TGTGCCAGCAGTCCCACCCCGGCACTAGCCGGGGAGACCCAGTACTTC

j_gene: TRBJ1-2
abundance: .
d_gene: .
v_gene: TRBV3-1/TRBV3-2
CDR3aa: CASSHGYGYTF
CDR3nt: TGTGCCAGCAGCCACGGCTATGGCTACACCTTC

j_gene: TRBJ2-7
abundance: .
d_gene: TRBD2
v_gene: TRBV5-6
CDR3aa: CASSLLAGGQVQYF
CDR3nt: TGTGCCAGCAGCTTACTAGCGGGGGGTCAGGTGCAGTACTTC

j_gene: TRBJ1-3
abundance: .
d_gene: .
v_gene: TRBV10-3
CDR3aa: CAAGGPGNTIYF
CDR3nt: TGTGCCGCGGGGGGACCTGGAAACACCATATATTTT

j_gene: TRBJ1-6
abundance: once
d_gene: .
v_gene: TRBV11-2
CDR3aa: CASSLGPGGGSPLHF
CDR3nt: TGTGCCAGCAGCTTAGGTCCCGGGGGTGGATCACCCCTCCACTTT

j_gene: TRBJ2-1
abundance: .
d_gene: .
v_gene: TRBV5-6
CDR3aa: CASSSQGRPQFF
CDR3nt: TGTGCCAGCAGCTCCCAAGGGAGGCCACAGTTCTTC

j_gene: TRBJ1-1
abundance: .
d_gene: .
v_gene: TRBV3-1/TRBV3-2
CDR3aa: CASSQGRSEAFF
CDR3nt: TGTGCCAGCAGCCAGGGCCGATCTGAAGCTTTCTTT

j_gene: TRBJ2-2
abundance: .
d_gene: TRBD2
v_gene: TRBV3-1/TRBV3-2
CDR3aa: CASSRTPSGAYTGELFF
CDR3nt: TGTGCCAGCAGCCGGACGCCAAGCGGGGCGTACACCGGGGAGCTGTTTTTT

j_gene: TRBJ2-7
abundance: few
d_gene: TRBD1
v_gene: TRBV5-4
CDR3aa: CASTTGPGQGAIEQYF
CDR3nt: TGTGCCAGCACCACCGGCCCGGGACAGGGGGCCATCGAGCAGTACTTC

j_gene: TRBJ1-5
abundance: .
d_gene: TRBD1
v_gene: TRBV30
CDR3aa: CAWATGENQPQHF
CDR3nt: TGTGCCTGGGCGACAGGGGAGAATCAGCCCCAGCATTTT

j_gene: TRBJ2-2
abundance: .
d_gene: TRBD1
v_gene: TRBV29-1
CDR3aa: CSVQRDRGSGELFF
CDR3nt: TGCAGCGTCCAAAGGGACAGGGGGTCCGGGGAGCTGTTTTTT

j_gene: TRBJ2-5
abundance: .
d_gene: TRBD2
v_gene: TRBV5-1
CDR3aa: CASIRGAGGSQETQYF
CDR3nt: TGCGCCAGCATCAGGGGAGCGGGGGGTTCCCAAGAGACCCAGTACTTC

j_gene: TRBJ1-4
abundance: .
d_gene: .
v_gene: TRBV4-2
CDR3aa: CASSQDPRGRGTNEKLFF
CDR3nt: TGTGCCAGCAGCCAAGACCCAAGAGGCAGGGGAACTAATGAAAAACTGTTTTTT

j_gene: TRBJ1-2
abundance: .
d_gene: TRBD1
v_gene: TRBV23-1
CDR3aa: CASSRQGLDGYTF
CDR3nt: TGCGCCAGCAGTCGACAGGGTTTGGATGGCTACACCTTC

j_gene: TRBJ2-7
abundance: .
d_gene: TRBD1
v_gene: TRBV5-1
CDR3aa: CASSSNPLTGSLYEQYF
CDR3nt: TGCGCCAGCAGCAGCAACCCCCTGACAGGGAGCCTCTACGAGCAGTACTTC

j_gene: TRBJ1-2
abundance: .
d_gene: .
v_gene: TRBV28
CDR3aa: CASSLWAMGGTIYGYTF
CDR3nt: TGTGCCAGCAGTTTATGGGCCATGGGGGGGACTATTTATGGCTACACCTTC